One sample yielded the 5 T cell receptor beta chains listed below, sequenced in a study of blood T cell repertoires in COVID-19. Only in-frame clones appear in the TCRdb table, and some are missing; sequencing was by immunoSEQ multiplex PCR. The sample lists around 63,000 clones, less than 80% occurring once. The sequencing input was peripheral blood. The receptors stem from a human donor in a cohort sampled during active COVID-19.

The chain couples TRBV5-8 to TRBJ2-7; D perhaps matches TRBD1 (5 bases). CDR1 and CDR2 from the germline V gene are SGHTS and YDEGEE. The CDR3 consists of 15 residues. V was clipped by 1 base and J by 4 bases, with 15 bases between them. Here the CDR3 reads CASSLHGQGSYEQYF. DNA for the CDR3: TGTGCCAGCAGCTTGCATGGGCAGGGTAGTTACGAGCAGTACTTC.

This clone has a single count. This chain uses TRBV6-5 with TRBJ1-4; D unresolved. Trimming stripped 6 bases from V and 5 bases from J, with 10 bases between. CDR1 and CDR2 from the germline V gene are MNHEY and SVGAGI. The CDR3 has 13 residues. The CDR3 DNA reads as TGTGCCAGCAGAGTCGCGGGGAATGAAAAACTGTTTTTT. Its protein is CASRVAGNEKLFF.

J is TRBJ2-1 and V is TRBV4-3, with TRBD2 identical over 7 bases. V was clipped by 0 bases and J by 3 bases; unmatched bases: 2. CDR1 LGHNA and CDR2 YSLEER come from the germline V gene. The CDR3 spans 15 residues. In DNA form, the CDR3 reads TGCGCCAGCAGCCAAGACGGCGGGGGCTACAATGAGCAGTTCTTC. Protein product: CASSQDGGGYNEQFF.

This clone occurred a few times. The rearrangement joins TRBV28 to TRBJ2-7; D perhaps matches TRBD1 (6 bases). The germline V gene has CDR1 MDHEN and CDR2 SYDVKM. The CDR3 loop spans 15 amino acids. V lost 4 bases, J lost 4 bases, and 17 bases lay in between. The DNA of the CDR3 is TGTGCCAGCAGTTCCTGGGCCAACAGGGCGTACGAGCAGTACTTC. This translates into CASSSWANRAYEQYF.

The chain links TRBV7-2 to TRBJ1-4; D possibly corresponds to TRBD1 (5 bases). CDR1 is SGHTA and CDR2 is FQGNSA in the germline V gene. This CDR3 region has 16 residues. The germline V and J ends were trimmed by 8 bases and 2 bases, with 18 bases remaining between them. CDR3 residues: CASGLRGVWTNEKLFF. In DNA form, the CDR3 reads TGTGCCAGCGGACTTCGGGGGGTGTGGACTAATGAAAAACTGTTTTTT.